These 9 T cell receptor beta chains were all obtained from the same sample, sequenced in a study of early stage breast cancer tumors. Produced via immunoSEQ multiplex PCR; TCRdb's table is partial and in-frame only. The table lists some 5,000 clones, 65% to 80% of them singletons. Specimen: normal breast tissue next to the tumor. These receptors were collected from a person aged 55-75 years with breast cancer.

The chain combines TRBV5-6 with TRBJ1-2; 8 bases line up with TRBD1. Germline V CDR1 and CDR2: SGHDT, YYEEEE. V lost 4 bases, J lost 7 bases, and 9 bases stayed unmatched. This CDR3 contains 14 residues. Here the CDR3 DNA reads TGTGCCAGCAGCCAGCCTACAGGGGGGTCTGGCTACACCTTC. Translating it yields CASSQPTGGSGYTF.

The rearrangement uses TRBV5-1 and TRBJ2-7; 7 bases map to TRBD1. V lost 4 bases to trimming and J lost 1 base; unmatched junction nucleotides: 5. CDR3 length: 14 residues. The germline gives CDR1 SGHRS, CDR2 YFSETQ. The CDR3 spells CASSLTTGSYEQYF. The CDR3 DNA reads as TGCGCCAGCAGCCTAACGACAGGGTCCTACGAGCAGTACTTC.

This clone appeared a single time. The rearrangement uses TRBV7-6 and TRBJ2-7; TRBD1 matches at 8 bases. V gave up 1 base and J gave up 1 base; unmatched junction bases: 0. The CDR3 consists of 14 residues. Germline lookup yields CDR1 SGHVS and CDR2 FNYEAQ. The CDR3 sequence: CASSLGTGSYEQYF. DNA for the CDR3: TGTGCCAGCAGCTTAGGGACAGGGTCCTACGAGCAGTACTTC. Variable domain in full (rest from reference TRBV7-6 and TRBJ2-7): GAGVSQSPRYKVTKRGQDVALRCDPISGHVSLYWYRQALGQGPEFLTYFNYEAQQDKSGLPNDRFSAERPEGSISTLTIQRTEQRDSAMYRCASSLGTGSYEQYFGPGTRLTVT.

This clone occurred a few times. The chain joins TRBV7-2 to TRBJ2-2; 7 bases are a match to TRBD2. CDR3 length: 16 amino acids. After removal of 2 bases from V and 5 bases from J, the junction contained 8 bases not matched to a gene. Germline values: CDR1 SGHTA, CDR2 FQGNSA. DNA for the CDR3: TGTGCCAGCAGCTTAAGGGGAGGGAGGGTGACCGGGGAGCTGTTTTTT. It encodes CASSLRGGRVTGELFF.

The CDR3 bases are TGCAGCGTTGCCCAGGGATACTACGAGCAGTACTTC. Its translation: CSVAQGYYEQYF. V usage is TRBV29-1 and J usage is TRBJ2-7, with D maybe TRBD1 (5 bases). The CDR3 has 12 amino acids. Germline CDR1 SQVTM, CDR2 ANQGSEA. V gave up 4 bases and J gave up 3 bases, with 10 bases separating them.

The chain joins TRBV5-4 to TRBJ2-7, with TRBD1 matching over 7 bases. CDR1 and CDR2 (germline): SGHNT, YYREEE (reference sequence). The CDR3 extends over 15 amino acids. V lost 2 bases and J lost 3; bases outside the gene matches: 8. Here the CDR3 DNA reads TGTGCCAGCAGCTTTGAGGGACAGATCCTCTACGAGCAGTACTTC. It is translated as CASSFEGQILYEQYF.

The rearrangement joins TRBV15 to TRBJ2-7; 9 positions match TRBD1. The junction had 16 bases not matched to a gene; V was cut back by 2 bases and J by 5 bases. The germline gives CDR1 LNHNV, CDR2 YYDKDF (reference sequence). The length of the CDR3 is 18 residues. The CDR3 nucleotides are TGTGCCACCAGCAGATCCTATTTAACCGGGACAGGGAGCCACGAGCAGTACTTC. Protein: CATSRSYLTGTGSHEQYF. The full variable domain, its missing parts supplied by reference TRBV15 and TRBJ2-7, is DAMVIQNPRYQVTQFGKPVTLSCSQTLNHNVMYWYQQKSSQAPKLLFHYYDKDFNNEADTPDNFQSRRPNTSFCFLDIRSPGLGDTAMYLCATSRSYLTGTGSHEQYFGPGTRLTVT.

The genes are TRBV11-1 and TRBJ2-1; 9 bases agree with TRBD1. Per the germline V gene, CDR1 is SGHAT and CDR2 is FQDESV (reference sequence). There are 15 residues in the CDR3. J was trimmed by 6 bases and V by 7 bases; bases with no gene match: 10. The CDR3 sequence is CASTLGQGLINEQFF. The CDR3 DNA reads TGTGCCAGCACCCTAGGACAGGGGCTGATCAATGAGCAGTTCTTC.

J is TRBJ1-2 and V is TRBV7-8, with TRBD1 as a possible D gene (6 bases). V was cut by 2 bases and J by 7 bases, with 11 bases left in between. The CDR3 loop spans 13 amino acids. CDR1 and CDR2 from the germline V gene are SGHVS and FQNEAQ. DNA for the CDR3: TGTGCCAGCAGCTTAACAGGGCGGCGTGGCTACACCTTC. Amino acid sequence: CASSLTGRRGYTF.